This T cell receptor (beta chain) emerged from a study of T cells in Graves' hyperthyroidism and ophthalmopathy. Notes on the study in general: Most thyroid-expanded clonotypes above 0.001 were also found in blood.

This clonotype was seen ten or more times. Its antigen remains unknown. V lost 5 bases, J lost 4 bases, and 6 bases stayed unmatched. CDR1 and CDR2 from the germline V gene are MNHNS and SASEGT. This CDR3 has 14 amino acids. Amplified TCR beta CDR3 regions derived from RNA transcripts. Carried out on the TCR CDR3, a first-round RT-PCR used the HTBI primer set. TCRdb reprocessed the multiplex PCR reads via MiXCR and lists one record per CDR3 protein. The sample includes about 380,000 distinct CDR3 sequences, approximately 14% of them seen just once. The source is a woman aged 25 to 45 with Graves' ophthalmopathy. The chain combines TRBV6-1 with TRBJ1-2; TRBD1 matches 8 bases. Sample: blood. The CDR3 nucleotides read TGTGCCAGCAGTTACCGGGACAGGATCTATGGCTACACCTTC. It yields the protein CASSYRDRIYGYTF.